Listed below are T cell receptor beta chains from one sample, sequenced in a study of blood T cell repertoires in COVID-19. Clones were read by immunoSEQ multiplex PCR, and TCRdb kept only the in-frame ones, dropping some. Here the sample spans fewer than 250,000 clones, 84% being singletons. The source material was peripheral blood. These TCRs come from a woman in her 70s with active or convalescent COVID-19. CDR3s include the opening cysteine and the closing phenylalanine or tryptophan. Fields, in order: clone size, V gene, J gene, CDR3 protein. Clone size is stated in some rows and not others, as once, few, many or a class when expanded.

size: -; V: TRBV11-2; J: TRBJ2-5; CDR3: CASSLDIGSYGETQYF
size: -; V: TRBV4-1; J: TRBJ1-4; CDR3: CASRLDRLGEKLFF
size: few; V: TRBV19; J: TRBJ2-2; CDR3: CASSILGAANTGELFF
size: -; V: TRBV27; J: TRBJ2-2; CDR3: CASSFSGGGELFF
size: -; V: TRBV5-6; J: TRBJ2-3; CDR3: CASSQGLATDTQYF
size: few; V: TRBV7-9; J: TRBJ1-1; CDR3: CASSLVQVGNTEAFF
size: -; V: TRBV12-3/TRBV12-4; J: TRBJ2-1; CDR3: CASSFEPYNEQFF
size: few; V: TRBV7-9; J: TRBJ2-2; CDR3: CASSLAGGRTGELFF
size: once; V: TRBV6-1; J: TRBJ2-5; CDR3: CASSEKTLSIAKETQYF
size: once; V: TRBV7-2; J: TRBJ2-1; CDR3: CASSFTSGGYNEQFF
size: -; V: TRBV9; J: TRBJ1-2; CDR3: CASSTRTGSFYGYTF
size: once; V: TRBV7-3; J: TRBJ2-7; CDR3: CASSTGLAGGPQYF
size: -; V: TRBV30; J: TRBJ2-6; CDR3: CAWSGQGTGANVLTF
size: once; V: TRBV11-2; J: TRBJ2-7; CDR3: CASSLVQSVVNPYEQYF
size: once; V: TRBV19; J: TRBJ2-1; CDR3: CASSRDRNNEQFF
size: few; V: TRBV3-1/TRBV3-2; J: TRBJ2-7; CDR3: CASSPSRPTSEQYF
size: -; V: TRBV5-1; J: TRBJ2-5; CDR3: CASRLGTAQETQYF
size: -; V: TRBV6-6; J: TRBJ1-2; CDR3: CASSYGTGDLGYTF
size: -; V: TRBV27; J: TRBJ2-7; CDR3: CASSPPQLTSYEQYF
size: -; V: TRBV5-5; J: TRBJ1-4; CDR3: CASSLTGATNEKLFF
size: few; V: TRBV2; J: TRBJ1-3; CDR3: CASMDRGQYSGNTIYF
size: once; V: TRBV30; J: TRBJ2-1; CDR3: CAWSPGTRGYNEQFF
size: -; V: TRBV6-5; J: TRBJ1-1; CDR3: CASSYSRDTMNTEAFF
size: -; V: TRBV28; J: TRBJ2-3; CDR3: CASSTSGALAEKGTLPDTQYF
size: -; V: TRBV7-9; J: TRBJ1-5; CDR3: CASSLGQGVGQPQHF
size: -; V: TRBV5-4; J: TRBJ2-3; CDR3: CASSLGGLSTDTQYF
size: -; V: TRBV4-2; J: TRBJ2-7; CDR3: CASSQDRAEVGCEQYF
size: -; V: TRBV7-9; J: TRBJ2-2; CDR3: CASSLVFGSSGELFF
size: few; V: TRBV4-1; J: TRBJ2-1; CDR3: CASSYPRAGGIEQFF
size: -; V: TRBV14; J: TRBJ2-5; CDR3: CASSQDLGPARTQYF
size: -; V: TRBV10-3; J: TRBJ2-5; CDR3: CAISETGQTQYF
size: -; V: TRBV15; J: TRBJ2-3; CDR3: CATSRDPSGTSTDTQYF
size: -; V: TRBV19; J: TRBJ2-7; CDR3: CASSTYRGPSYEQYF
size: -; V: TRBV9; J: TRBJ2-1; CDR3: CASSDYIRGNEQFF
size: -; V: TRBV5-5; J: TRBJ2-1; CDR3: CASSPDPSGRRNEQFF
size: -; V: TRBV6-1; J: TRBJ1-2; CDR3: CASSESTGGYGYTF
size: -; V: TRBV11-2; J: TRBJ1-1; CDR3: CASSLGGVNTEAFF
size: -; V: TRBV27; J: TRBJ2-3; CDR3: CASSQRVPDTQYF
size: -; V: TRBV5-6; J: TRBJ1-1; CDR3: CASSWMNRGEAFF
size: few; V: TRBV7-9; J: TRBJ2-2; CDR3: CASSFWGVSGELFF
size: -; V: TRBV7-8; J: TRBJ1-3; CDR3: CASSSLDRGKTIYF
size: -; V: TRBV7-8; J: TRBJ2-7; CDR3: CASSLQPRGQSVPYEQYF
size: -; V: TRBV6-5; J: TRBJ2-5; CDR3: CASSYGRGGQETQYF
size: -; V: TRBV19; J: TRBJ2-5; CDR3: CASSMALAGVGETQYF
size: -; V: TRBV6-4; J: TRBJ2-2; CDR3: CASSVQRNTGELFF
size: -; V: TRBV7-9; J: TRBJ1-1; CDR3: CASSLQQGARTEAFF
size: once; V: TRBV7-2; J: TRBJ1-5; CDR3: CASSLVTGSQPQHF
size: -; V: TRBV6-5; J: TRBJ2-1; CDR3: CASSETSGRHNEQFF
size: -; V: TRBV5-1; J: TRBJ2-6; CDR3: CASSETSGSLSGANVLTF
size: -; V: TRBV28; J: TRBJ1-1; CDR3: CASSTIRSLNTEAFF
size: -; V: TRBV19; J: TRBJ1-1; CDR3: CASYPSWGGNTEAFF
size: -; V: TRBV27; J: TRBJ1-1; CDR3: CASSLFPLGRRAEAFF
size: once; V: TRBV7-9; J: TRBJ2-3; CDR3: CASSSSGSADTQYF
size: -; V: TRBV28; J: TRBJ2-1; CDR3: CASSLPPGQGEANEQFF
size: many; V: TRBV11-2; J: TRBJ2-7; CDR3: CASSSGLAGSYEQYF
size: -; V: TRBV5-1; J: TRBJ1-3; CDR3: CASSLAGGIGNTIYF
size: -; V: TRBV12-3/TRBV12-4; J: TRBJ1-2; CDR3: CATSTGGSYGYTF
size: -; V: TRBV3-1/TRBV3-2; J: TRBJ2-7; CDR3: CASSPGGGRDPEQYF
size: -; V: TRBV19; J: TRBJ1-2; CDR3: CASSIVAGRTSGYTF
size: -; V: TRBV13; J: TRBJ1-1; CDR3: CASRSSPGLLAFF